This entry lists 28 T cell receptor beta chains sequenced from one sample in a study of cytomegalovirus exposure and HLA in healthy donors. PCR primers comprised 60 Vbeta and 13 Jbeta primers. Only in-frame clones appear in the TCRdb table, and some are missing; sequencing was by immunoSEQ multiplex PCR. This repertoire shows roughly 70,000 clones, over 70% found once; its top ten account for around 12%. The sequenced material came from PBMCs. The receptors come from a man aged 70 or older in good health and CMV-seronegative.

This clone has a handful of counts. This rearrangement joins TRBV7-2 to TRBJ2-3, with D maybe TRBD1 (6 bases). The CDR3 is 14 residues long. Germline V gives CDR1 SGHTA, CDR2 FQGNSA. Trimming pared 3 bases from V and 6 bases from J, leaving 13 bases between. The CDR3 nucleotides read TGTGCCAGCAGCTTGGACAGTAGCAGGGATACGCAGTATTTT. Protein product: CASSLDSSRDTQYF.

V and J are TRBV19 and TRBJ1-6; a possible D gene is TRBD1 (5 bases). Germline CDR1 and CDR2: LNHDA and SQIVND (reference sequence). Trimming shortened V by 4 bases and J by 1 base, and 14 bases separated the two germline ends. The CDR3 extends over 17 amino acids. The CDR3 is CASSRTTDLSYNSPLHF. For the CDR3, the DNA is TGTGCCAGTAGTAGGACGACAGATTTATCCTATAATTCACCCCTCCACTTT.

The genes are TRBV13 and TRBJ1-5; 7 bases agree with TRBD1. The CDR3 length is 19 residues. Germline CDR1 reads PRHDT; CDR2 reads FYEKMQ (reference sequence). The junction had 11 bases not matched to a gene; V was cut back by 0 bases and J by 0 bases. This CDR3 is CASSLGLDGTVYSNQPQHF. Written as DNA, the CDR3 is TGTGCCAGCAGCTTAGGTTTGGATGGGACAGTATATAGCAATCAGCCCCAGCATTTT.

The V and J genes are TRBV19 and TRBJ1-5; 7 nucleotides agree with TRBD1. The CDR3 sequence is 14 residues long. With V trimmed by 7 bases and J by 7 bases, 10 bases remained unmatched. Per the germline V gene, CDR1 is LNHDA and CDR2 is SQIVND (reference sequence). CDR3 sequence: CASKSGTDSQPQHF. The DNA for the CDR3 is TGTGCCAGTAAGTCAGGGACAGATAGCCAGCCCCAGCATTTT.

The CDR3 bases are TGTGCCAGCAGTGAAGTCCCCGCAGGGTTAACAGATACGCAGTATTTT. This gives the protein CASSEVPAGLTDTQYF. The chain combines TRBV6-1 with TRBJ2-3; weak D call: TRBD1 (5 bases). V was clipped by 1 base and J by 3 bases, with 14 bases between them. CDR3 length: 16 residues. Germline V gene data show CDR1 as MNHNS and CDR2 as SASEGT.

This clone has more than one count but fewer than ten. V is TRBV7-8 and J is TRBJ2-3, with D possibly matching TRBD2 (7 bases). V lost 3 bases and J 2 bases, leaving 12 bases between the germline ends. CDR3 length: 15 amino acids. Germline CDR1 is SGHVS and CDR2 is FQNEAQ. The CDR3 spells CASSFLGGPTDTQYF. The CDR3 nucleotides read TGTGCCAGCAGCTTTCTCGGGGGGCCCACAGATACGCAGTATTTT.

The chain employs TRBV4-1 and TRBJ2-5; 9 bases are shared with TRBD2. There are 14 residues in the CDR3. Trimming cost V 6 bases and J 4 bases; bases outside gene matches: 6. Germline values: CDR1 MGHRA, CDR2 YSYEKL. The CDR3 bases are TGCGCCAGCAGTCGTAGCGGGGGAGGAGAGACCCAGTACTTC. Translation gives CASSRSGGGETQYF.

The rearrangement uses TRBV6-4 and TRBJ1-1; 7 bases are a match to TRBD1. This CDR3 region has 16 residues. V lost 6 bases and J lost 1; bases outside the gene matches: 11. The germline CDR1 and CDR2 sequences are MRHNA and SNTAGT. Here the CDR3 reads CASSQPQGGRNTEAFF. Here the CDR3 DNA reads TGTGCCAGCAGCCAACCTCAGGGGGGAAGGAACACTGAAGCTTTCTTT.

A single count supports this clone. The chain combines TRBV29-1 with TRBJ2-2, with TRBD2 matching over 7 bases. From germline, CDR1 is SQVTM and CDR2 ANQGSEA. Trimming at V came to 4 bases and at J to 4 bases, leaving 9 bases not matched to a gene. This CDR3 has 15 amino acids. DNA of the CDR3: TGCAGCGTTGTTGGAGGAGGGGAGGGCACCGGGGAGCTGTTTTTT. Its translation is CSVVGGGEGTGELFF.

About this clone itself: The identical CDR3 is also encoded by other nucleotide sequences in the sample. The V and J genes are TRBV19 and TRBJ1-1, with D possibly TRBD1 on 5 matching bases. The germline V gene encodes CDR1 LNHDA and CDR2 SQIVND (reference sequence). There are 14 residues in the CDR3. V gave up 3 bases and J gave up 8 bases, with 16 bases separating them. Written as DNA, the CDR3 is TGTGCCAGTAGTATTCTGACAGAGAAGAACGAAGCTTTCTTT. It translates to CASSILTEKNEAFF.

Here the CDR3 reads CASSLGSSGSADTQYF. The DNA of the CDR3 is TGTGCCAGCAGCTTAGGTTCGAGCGGGAGTGCAGATACGCAGTATTTT. This sequence joins TRBV7-9 and TRBJ2-3, with 8 positions matching TRBD2. Losses at the gene ends were 1 base for V and 4 bases for J; bases not matched to a gene: 7. This CDR3 region has 16 residues. Germline CDR1 SEHNR, CDR2 FQNEAQ (reference sequence).

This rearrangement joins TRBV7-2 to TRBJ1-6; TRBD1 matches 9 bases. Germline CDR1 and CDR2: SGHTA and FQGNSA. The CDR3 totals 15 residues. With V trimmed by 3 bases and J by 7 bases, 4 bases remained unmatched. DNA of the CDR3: TGTGCCAGCAGCTTTAGACAGGGGGACAATTCACCCCTCCACTTT. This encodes CASSFRQGDNSPLHF.

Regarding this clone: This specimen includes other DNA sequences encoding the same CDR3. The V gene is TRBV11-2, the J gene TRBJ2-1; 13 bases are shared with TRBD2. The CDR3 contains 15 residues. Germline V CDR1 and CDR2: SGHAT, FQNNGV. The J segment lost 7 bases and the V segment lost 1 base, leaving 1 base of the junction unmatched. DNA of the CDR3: TGTGCCAGCAGCTTAGGACTAGCGGGAGGTAATGAGCAGTTCTTC. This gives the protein CASSLGLAGGNEQFF. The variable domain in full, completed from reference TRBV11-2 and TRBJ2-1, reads EAGVAQSPRYKIIEKRQSVAFWCNPISGHATLYWYQQILGQGPKLLIQFQNNGVVDDSQLPKDRFSAERLKGVDSTLKIQPAKLEDSAVYLCASSLGLAGGNEQFFGPGTRLTVL.

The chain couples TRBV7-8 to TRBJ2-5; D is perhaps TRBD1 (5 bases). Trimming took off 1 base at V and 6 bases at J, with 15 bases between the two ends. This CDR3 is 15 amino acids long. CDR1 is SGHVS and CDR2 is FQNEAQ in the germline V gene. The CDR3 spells CASSLGLGGAKTQYF. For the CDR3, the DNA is TGTGCCAGCAGCTTAGGACTCGGTGGGGCGAAGACCCAGTACTTC.

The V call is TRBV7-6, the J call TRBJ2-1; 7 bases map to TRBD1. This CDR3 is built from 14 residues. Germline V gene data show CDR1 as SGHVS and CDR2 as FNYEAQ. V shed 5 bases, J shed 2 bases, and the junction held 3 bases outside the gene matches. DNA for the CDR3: TGTGCCAGCAGCCAGGGGACAGCCTACAATGAGCAGTTCTTC. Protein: CASSQGTAYNEQFF.

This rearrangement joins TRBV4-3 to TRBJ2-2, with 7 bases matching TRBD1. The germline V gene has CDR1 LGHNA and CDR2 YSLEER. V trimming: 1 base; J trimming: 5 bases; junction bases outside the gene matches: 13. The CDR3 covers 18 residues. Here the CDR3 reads CASSQASTGTQGTGELFF. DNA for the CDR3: TGCGCCAGCAGCCAAGCTTCCACCGGGACACAGGGGACCGGGGAGCTGTTTTTT.

The CDR3 bases are TGTGCCAGCAGCTTGGGGATAGCTCGAAGCACAGATACGCAGTATTTT. This translates into CASSLGIARSTDTQYF. The genes are TRBV5-8 and TRBJ2-3; D is ambiguous. Germline V gene data show CDR1 as SGHTS and CDR2 as YDEGEE. This CDR3 contains 16 residues. V was cut by 0 bases and J by 0 bases, with 11 bases left in between. Supplemented by reference TRBV5-8 and TRBJ2-3, the full variable domain reads EAGVTQSPTHLIKTRGQQATLRCSPISGHTSVYWYQQALGLGLQFLLWYDEGEERNRGNFPPRFSGRQFPNYSSELNVNALELEDSALYLCASSLGIARSTDTQYFGPGTRLTVL.

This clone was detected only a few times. The CDR3 here is CASSPTTGNEKLFF. The CDR3 DNA is TGTGCCAGCAGCCCTACGACGGGAAATGAAAAACTGTTTTTT. The chain links TRBV7-8 to TRBJ1-4, with unresolved D. There are 14 residues in the CDR3. CDR1 is SGHVS, CDR2 FQNEAQ, per germline. V dropped 5 bases and J dropped 5 bases, with 12 bases sitting between them.

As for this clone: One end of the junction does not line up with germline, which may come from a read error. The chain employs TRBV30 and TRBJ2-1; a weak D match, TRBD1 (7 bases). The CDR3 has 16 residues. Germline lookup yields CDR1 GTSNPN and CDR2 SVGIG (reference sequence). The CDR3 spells CAWSGPRRDRYNEQFF. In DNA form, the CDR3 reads TGTGCTTGGAGTGGCCCCAGGCGGGACAGATACAATGAGCAGTTCTTC.

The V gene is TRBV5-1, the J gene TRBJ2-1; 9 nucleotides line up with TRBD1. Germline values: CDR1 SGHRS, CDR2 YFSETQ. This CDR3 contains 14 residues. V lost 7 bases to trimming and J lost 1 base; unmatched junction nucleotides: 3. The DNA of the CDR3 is TGCGCCAGCTCGACAGGGGGGTCCTACAATGAGCAGTTCTTC. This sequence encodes CASSTGGSYNEQFF.

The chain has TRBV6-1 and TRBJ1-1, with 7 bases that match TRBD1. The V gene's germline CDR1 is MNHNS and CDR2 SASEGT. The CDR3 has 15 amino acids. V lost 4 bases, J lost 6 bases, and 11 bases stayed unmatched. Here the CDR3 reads CASSGRRGPRSEAFF. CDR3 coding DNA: TGTGCCAGCAGTGGTCGGAGGGGGCCGCGCTCTGAAGCTTTCTTT.

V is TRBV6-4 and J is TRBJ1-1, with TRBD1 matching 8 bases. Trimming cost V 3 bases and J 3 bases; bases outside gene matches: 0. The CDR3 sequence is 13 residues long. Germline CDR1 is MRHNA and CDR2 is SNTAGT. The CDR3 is CASSEDRDTEAFF. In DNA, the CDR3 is TGTGCCAGCAGTGAGGACAGGGACACTGAAGCTTTCTTT.

CDR3 amino acids: CASRPGGSSLTEAFF. The DNA for the CDR3 is TGTGCCAGCCGTCCGGGGGGGAGCTCTCTCACTGAAGCTTTCTTT. This sequence joins TRBV2 and TRBJ1-1, with a possible D match to TRBD1 (5 bases). Trimming cost V 8 bases and J 4 bases, with 20 bases left between them. Germline V gene data show CDR1 as SNHLY and CDR2 as FYNNEI. CDR3 length: 15 residues.

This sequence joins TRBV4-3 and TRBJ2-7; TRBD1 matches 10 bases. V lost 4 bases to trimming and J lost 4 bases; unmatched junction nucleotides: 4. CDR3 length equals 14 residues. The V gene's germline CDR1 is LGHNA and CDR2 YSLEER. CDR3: CASSLRTGGYEQYF. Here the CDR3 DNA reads TGCGCCAGCAGCCTTAGGACAGGGGGTTACGAGCAGTACTTC.

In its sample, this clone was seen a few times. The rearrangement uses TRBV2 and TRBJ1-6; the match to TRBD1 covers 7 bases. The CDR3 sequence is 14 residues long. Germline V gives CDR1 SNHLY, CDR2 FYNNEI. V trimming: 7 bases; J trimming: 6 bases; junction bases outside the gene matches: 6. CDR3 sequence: CASTGQLGNSPLHF. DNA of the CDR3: TGTGCCAGCACGGGACAGCTCGGTAATTCACCCCTCCACTTT. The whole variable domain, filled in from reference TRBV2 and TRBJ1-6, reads EPEVTQTPSHQVTQMGQEVILRCVPISNHLYFYWYRQILGQKVEFLVSFYNNEISEKSEIFDDQFSVERPDGSNFTLKIRSTKLEDSAMYFCASTGQLGNSPLHFGNGTRLTVT.

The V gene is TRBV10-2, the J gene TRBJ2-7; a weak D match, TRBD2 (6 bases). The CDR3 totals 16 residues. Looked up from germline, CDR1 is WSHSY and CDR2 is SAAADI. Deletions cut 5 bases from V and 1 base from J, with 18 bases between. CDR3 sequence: CASSPRNSGLSYEQYF. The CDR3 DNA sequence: TGCGCCAGCAGTCCAAGAAATAGCGGACTTTCCTACGAGCAGTACTTC.

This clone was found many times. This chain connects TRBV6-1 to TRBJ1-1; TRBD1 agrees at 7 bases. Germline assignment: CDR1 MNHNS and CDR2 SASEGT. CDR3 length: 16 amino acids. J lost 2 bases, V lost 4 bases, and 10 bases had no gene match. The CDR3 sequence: CASSVFRDSPNTEAFF. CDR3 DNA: TGTGCCAGCAGTGTATTCCGGGACAGCCCAAACACTGAAGCTTTCTTT.

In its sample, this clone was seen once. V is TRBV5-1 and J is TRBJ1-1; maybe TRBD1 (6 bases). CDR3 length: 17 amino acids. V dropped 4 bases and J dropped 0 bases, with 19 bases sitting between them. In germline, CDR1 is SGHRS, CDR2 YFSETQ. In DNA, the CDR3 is TGCGCCAGCAGCCCACTCTTGACACAGGGAGTGAACACTGAAGCTTTCTTT. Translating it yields CASSPLLTQGVNTEAFF.